Below are 17 T cell receptor beta chains sequenced from a single sample in a study of monozygotic twins with inflammatory bowel disease. Using the 5' RACE reads, TCRdb records one entry per CDR3 protein without DNA. The sample has around 380,000 distinct CDR3 sequences, and its top ten clones hold approximately 2.3%. Specimen: blood. These TCRs come from a human donor with ulcerative colitis or Crohn's disease, or a healthy co-twin of an affected twin (not recorded which).

This chain joins TRBV20-1 and TRBJ1-3. CDR3 length: 14 amino acids. CDR1 DFQATT and CDR2 SNEGSKA come from the germline V gene (reference sequence). The CDR3 loop is CSARQRRSGNTIYF.

This sequence joins TRBV28 and TRBJ2-7; TCRdb's D call of TRBD1 is untestable without DNA. The CDR3 has 19 residues. Germline V gene lookup returns CDR1 MDHEN and CDR2 SYDVKM. CDR3 sequence: CASSLHPGQGAAWDYEQYF.

This chain joins TRBV11-2 and TRBJ2-7; TCRdb outputs TRBD1, but without DNA this stays unchecked. The germline V gene encodes CDR1 SGHAT and CDR2 FQNNGV. This CDR3 spans 14 amino acids. The CDR3 protein is CASSPQGFRYEQYF.

This chain uses TRBV20-1 with TRBJ2-1; the TCRdb call, TRBD1, lacks DNA for checking. CDR1 and CDR2 (germline): DFQATT, SNEGSKA (reference sequence). The CDR3 length is 12 residues. This chain's CDR3 is CSAHRSRVEQFF.

The V gene is TRBV10-3, the J gene TRBJ2-3; with no DNA, the TCRdb D assignment of TRBD2 cannot be verified. The germline V gene has CDR1 ENHRY and CDR2 SYGVKD. The CDR3 is 14 amino acids. This CDR3 is CAISGSGGPDTQYF.

This rearrangement joins TRBV19 to TRBJ2-2; TCRdb calls TRBD2, which cannot be checked without DNA. Germline V gives CDR1 LNHDA, CDR2 SQIVND (reference sequence). This CDR3 comprises 16 residues. CDR3 region: CASSALAGVNTGELFF.

V gene TRBV20-1 combines with J gene TRBJ2-5; absent DNA, TCRdb's TRBD1 call cannot be checked. Germline V gene sequence: CDR1 DFQATT, CDR2 SNEGSKA (reference sequence). This CDR3 contains 14 residues. The chain's CDR3 is CSAGNRGGGETQYF.

This chain uses TRBV30 with TRBJ2-7; TCRdb calls TRBD1, which cannot be checked without DNA. Germline values: CDR1 GTSNPN, CDR2 SVGIG (reference sequence). The CDR3 runs 13 residues. CDR3 protein: CAWSRGGEDEQYF.

The genes are TRBV12-3 or TRBV12-4 and TRBJ2-1; without DNA, the TCRdb call of TRBD1 cannot be checked. This CDR3 region has 12 residues. The CDR3 loop reads CASSPVYNEQFF.

The CDR3 reads CASRAANTGELFF. The rearrangement links TRBV3-1 to TRBJ2-2. The CDR3 runs 13 residues. CDR1 LGHDT and CDR2 YNNKEL come from the germline V gene (reference sequence).

The genes are TRBV7-2 and TRBJ1-1. This CDR3 region has 13 residues. The germline gives CDR1 SGHTA, CDR2 FQGNSA. CDR3 loop: CASSSFGWTEAFF.

V is TRBV28 and J is TRBJ2-7; absent DNA, TCRdb's TRBD1 call cannot be checked. Germline-derived CDR1 and CDR2 are MDHEN and SYDVKM. The CDR3 contains 16 residues. CDR3 region: CASRWQGNGPDYEQYF.

V and J are TRBV28 and TRBJ1-2; TCRdb gives TRBD1 as the D gene, but with no DNA this cannot be confirmed. The V gene's germline CDR1 is MDHEN and CDR2 SYDVKM. The CDR3 has 12 amino acids. Here the CDR3 reads CASKQGGYGYTF.

The chain couples TRBV7-2 to TRBJ2-3. CDR3 length: 16 amino acids. Germline V lookup: CDR1 SGHTA, CDR2 FQGNSA. This CDR3 is CASTKSYFSSTDTQYF.

The V and J genes are TRBV30 and TRBJ1-5; TCRdb's D gene call, TRBD1, goes unchecked for lack of DNA. The CDR3 runs 15 residues. Germline lookup yields CDR1 GTSNPN and CDR2 SVGIG (reference sequence). This CDR3 reads CAWSVRDRGNQPQHF.

This chain joins TRBV20-1 and TRBJ2-4. Germline-derived CDR1 and CDR2 are DFQATT and SNEGSKA (reference sequence). The CDR3 has 12 amino acids. CDR3 in amino acids: CSARRQENIQYF.

The chain employs TRBV27 and TRBJ2-1; no DNA is available, so the TRBD1 call from TCRdb remains unchecked. The CDR3 is made up of 15 amino acids. Per germline, CDR1 MNHEY and CDR2 SMNVEV (reference sequence). Here the CDR3 reads CASSLAGAWYNEQFF.